This T cell receptor (beta chain) was profiled in a study of blood T cell repertoires in COVID-19. Study in general: PBMCs, B-cell-depleted T cells, or T cells were the source of the cDNA or gDNA that made up the material.

CDR3 length equals 14 residues. Germline CDR1 reads KGHSH; CDR2 reads LQKENI. Trimming took off 2 bases at V and 3 bases at J, with 10 bases between the two ends. Authors' processing steps: Reference gene primers were amplified, and this amplification served to estimate nucleated cell counts. Only in-frame clones appear in the TCRdb table, and some are missing; sequencing was by immunoSEQ multiplex PCR. V and J calls and clone size are given by that table; D and trimming were obtained from the DNA. The sample lists more than 120,000 clones; about 91% were seen once. The sequencing sample was made of peripheral blood. The clonotype comes from a human donor in a cohort sampled during active COVID-19. The V call is TRBV18, the J call TRBJ2-5, with a possible D match to TRBD1 (5 bases). CDR3 DNA: TGTGCCAGCTCACCAGGGATAGGGGAAGAGACCCAGTACTTC. It is translated as CASSPGIGEETQYF.